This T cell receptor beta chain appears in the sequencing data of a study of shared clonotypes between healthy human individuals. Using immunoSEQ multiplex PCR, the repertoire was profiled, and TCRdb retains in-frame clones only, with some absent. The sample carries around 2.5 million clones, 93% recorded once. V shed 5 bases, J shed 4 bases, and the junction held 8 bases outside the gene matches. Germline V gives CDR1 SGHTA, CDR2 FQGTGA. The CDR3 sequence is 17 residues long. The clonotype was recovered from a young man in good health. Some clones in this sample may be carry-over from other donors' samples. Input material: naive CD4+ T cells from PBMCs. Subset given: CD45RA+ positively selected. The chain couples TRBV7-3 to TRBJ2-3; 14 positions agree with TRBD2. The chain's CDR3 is CASSPGTSGSLADTQYF. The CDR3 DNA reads TGTGCCAGCAGCCCTGGGACTAGCGGGAGTCTGGCAGATACGCAGTATTTT.